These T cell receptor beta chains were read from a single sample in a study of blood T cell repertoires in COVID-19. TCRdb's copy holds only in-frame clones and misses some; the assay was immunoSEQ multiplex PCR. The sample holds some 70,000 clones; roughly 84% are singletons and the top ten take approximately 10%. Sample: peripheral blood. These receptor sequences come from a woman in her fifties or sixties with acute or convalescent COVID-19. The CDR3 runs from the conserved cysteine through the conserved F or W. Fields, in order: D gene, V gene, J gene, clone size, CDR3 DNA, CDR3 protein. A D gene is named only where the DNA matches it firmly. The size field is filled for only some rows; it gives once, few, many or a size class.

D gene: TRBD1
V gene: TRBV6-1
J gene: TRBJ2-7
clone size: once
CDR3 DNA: TGTGCCAGCAGTTGGGACAGGGTGGCCGAGCAGTACTTC
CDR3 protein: CASSWDRVAEQYF

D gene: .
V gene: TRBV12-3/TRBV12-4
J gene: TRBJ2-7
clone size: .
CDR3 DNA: TGTGCCAGCAGGGAGCACCGGGACAAGCAGTACTTC
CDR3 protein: CASREHRDKQYF

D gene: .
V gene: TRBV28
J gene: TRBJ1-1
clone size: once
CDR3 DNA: TGTGCCAGCAGTTCCCCCTCGACAGACATCATTGAAGCTTTCTTT
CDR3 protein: CASSSPSTDIIEAFF

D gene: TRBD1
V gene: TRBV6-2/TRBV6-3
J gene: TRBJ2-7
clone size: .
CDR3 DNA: TGTGCCAGCAGTTCTACTTCCATTGGGACAGGGGCCCTCTACGAGCAGTACTTC
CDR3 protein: CASSSTSIGTGALYEQYF

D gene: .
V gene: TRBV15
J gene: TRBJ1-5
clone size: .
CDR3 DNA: TGTGCCACCAGCAGAGATCTAATTTTTAGCAATCAGCCCCAGCATTTT
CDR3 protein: CATSRDLIFSNQPQHF

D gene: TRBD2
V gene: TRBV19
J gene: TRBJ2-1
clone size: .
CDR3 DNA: TGTGCCAGTAGCATAGCGGGGGGGCCGTTCAATGAGCAGTTCTTC
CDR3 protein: CASSIAGGPFNEQFF

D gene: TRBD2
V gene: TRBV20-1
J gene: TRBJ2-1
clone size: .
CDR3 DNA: TGCAGTGCTAGTAAGCGGGAGAATATAGGCTCCTACAATGAGCAGTTCTTC
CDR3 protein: CSASKRENIGSYNEQFF

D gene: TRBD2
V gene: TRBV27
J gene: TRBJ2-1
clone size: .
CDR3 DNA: TGTGCCAGCCAACGGCTTTCCGGGACTAACTACAATGAGCAGTTCTTC
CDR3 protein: CASQRLSGTNYNEQFF

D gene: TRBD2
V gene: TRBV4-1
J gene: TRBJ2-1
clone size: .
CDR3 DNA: TGCGCCAGCAGAAGCGGGAGCTCCTACAATGAGCAGTTCTTC
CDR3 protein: CASRSGSSYNEQFF

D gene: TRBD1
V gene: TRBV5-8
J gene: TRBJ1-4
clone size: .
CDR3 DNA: TGTGCCAGCGGACAGGGGGCTTCAACAACTAATGAAAAACTGTTTTTT
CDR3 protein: CASGQGASTTNEKLFF

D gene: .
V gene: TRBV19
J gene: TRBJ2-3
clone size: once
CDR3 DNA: TGTGCCAGTAGCGGGGGACTTCACACAGATACGCAGTATTTT
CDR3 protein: CASSGGLHTDTQYF

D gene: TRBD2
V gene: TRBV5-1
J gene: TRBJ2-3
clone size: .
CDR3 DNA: TGCGCCAGCAGCTTGCTCAACAGCGGGGGAACCACTAGCACAGATACGCAGTATTTT
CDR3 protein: CASSLLNSGGTTSTDTQYF

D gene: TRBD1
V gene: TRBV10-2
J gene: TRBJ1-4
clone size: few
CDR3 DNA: TGCGCCAGCGGGGACAGAGAGACCGAAAAACTGTTTTTT
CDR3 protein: CASGDRETEKLFF

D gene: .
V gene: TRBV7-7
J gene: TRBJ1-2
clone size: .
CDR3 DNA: TGTGCCAGCAGCCCCATCCTTGAGGCTGGCTACACCTTC
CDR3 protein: CASSPILEAGYTF

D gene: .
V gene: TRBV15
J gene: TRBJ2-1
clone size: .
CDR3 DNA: TGTGCCACCAGTCGAACGGGAAGCTCCTACAATGAGCAGTTCTTC
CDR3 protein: CATSRTGSSYNEQFF

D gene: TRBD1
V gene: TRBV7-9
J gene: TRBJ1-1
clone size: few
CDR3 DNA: TGTGCCAGCGTAGCTCAGGGGGCGCTGGGTGAAGCTTTCTTT
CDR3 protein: CASVAQGALGEAFF

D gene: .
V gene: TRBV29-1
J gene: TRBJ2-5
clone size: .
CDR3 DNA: TGCAGCGTTGAAGAGTTCAGCGGGCTGGGACAAGAGACCCAGTACTTC
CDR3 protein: CSVEEFSGLGQETQYF

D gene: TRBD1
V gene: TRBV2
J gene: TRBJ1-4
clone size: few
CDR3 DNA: TGTGCCAGCAGTGAAGAAGAAGGGGACAGGACTTATAATGAAAAACTGTTTTTT
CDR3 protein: CASSEEEGDRTYNEKLFF

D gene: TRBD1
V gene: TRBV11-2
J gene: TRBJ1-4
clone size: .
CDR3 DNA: TGTGCCAGCAGCTTAGGTGGGACAGGGAATGAAAAACTGTTTTTT
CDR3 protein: CASSLGGTGNEKLFF

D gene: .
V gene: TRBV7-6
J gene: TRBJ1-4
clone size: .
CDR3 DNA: TGTGCCAGCAGCTTAGTATCGACAGGAGCTAATGAAAAACTGTTTTTT
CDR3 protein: CASSLVSTGANEKLFF

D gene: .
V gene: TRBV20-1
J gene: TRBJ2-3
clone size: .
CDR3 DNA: TGCAGTGCTAGTGGACCGAGCCAGACGGGTACGCAGTATTTT
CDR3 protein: CSASGPSQTGTQYF

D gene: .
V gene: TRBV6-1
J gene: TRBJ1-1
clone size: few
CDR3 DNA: TGTGCCAGCAGTGAAATTATGAACACTGAAGCTTTCTTT
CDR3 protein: CASSEIMNTEAFF

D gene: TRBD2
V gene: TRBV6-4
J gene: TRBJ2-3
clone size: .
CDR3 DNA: TGTGCCAGCAGTGCGCTAGCGGGAGTGGGTAGCACAGATACGCAGTATTTT
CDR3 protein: CASSALAGVGSTDTQYF

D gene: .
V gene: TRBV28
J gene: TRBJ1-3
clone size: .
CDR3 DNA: TGTGCCAGCAGTTTGGGGCAGCTCTCTGGAAACACCATATATTTT
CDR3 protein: CASSLGQLSGNTIYF

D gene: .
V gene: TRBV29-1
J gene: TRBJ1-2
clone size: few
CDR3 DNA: TGCAGCGTTGAAGCCCCTCAGGCCGGCTACACCTTC
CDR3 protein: CSVEAPQAGYTF

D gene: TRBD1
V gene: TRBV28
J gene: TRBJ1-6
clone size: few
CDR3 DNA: TGTGCCAGCTTCGCTACGGGACAGGGCCTTTCACCCCTCCACTTT
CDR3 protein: CASFATGQGLSPLHF

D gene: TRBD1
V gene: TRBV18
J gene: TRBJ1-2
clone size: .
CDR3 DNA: TGTGCCAGCTCACCGACAGGGGGGATTTATGGCTACACCTTC
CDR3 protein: CASSPTGGIYGYTF

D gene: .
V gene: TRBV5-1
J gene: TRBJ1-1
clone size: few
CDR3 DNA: TGCGCCAGCCGCCCCCAGGGGCAGGGGCAAATGAACACTGAAGCTTTCTTT
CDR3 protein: CASRPQGQGQMNTEAFF

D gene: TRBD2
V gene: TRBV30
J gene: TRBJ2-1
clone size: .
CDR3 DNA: TGTGCCTGGGGTGGACTAGCGGGAGTTTCTAATGAGCAGTTCTTC
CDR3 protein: CAWGGLAGVSNEQFF

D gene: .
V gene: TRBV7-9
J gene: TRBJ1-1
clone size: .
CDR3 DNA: TGTGCCAGCAGCCACGAAAACAGGGCGCCGAACACTGAAGCTTTCTTT
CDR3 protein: CASSHENRAPNTEAFF

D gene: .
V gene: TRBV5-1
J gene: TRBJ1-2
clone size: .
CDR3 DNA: TGCGCCAGCAGCCTGGACGGTTGGAACTATGGCTACACCTTC
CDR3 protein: CASSLDGWNYGYTF

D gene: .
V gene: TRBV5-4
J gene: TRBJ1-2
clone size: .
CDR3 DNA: TGTGCCAGCAGCCTACAGGGCTTTGACTATGGCTACACCTTC
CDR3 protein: CASSLQGFDYGYTF

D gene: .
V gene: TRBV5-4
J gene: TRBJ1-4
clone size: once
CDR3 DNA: TGTGCCACGAGAAGACGGGATAATGGAGAAAAACTGTTTTTT
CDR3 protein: CATRRRDNGEKLFF

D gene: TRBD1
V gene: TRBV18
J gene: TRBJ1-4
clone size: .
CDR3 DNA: TGTGCCAGCTCAGACCGCGGGGGGACAGGGAATGAAAAACTGTTTTTT
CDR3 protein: CASSDRGGTGNEKLFF

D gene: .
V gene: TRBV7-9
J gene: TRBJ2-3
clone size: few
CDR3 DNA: TGTGCCAGCAGCTTAGAGGGGTCAGATACGCAGTATTTT
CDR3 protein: CASSLEGSDTQYF

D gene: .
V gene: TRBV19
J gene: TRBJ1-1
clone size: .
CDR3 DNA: TGTGCCAGTAGTATCACCCGGGACACTGAAGCTTTCTTT
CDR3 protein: CASSITRDTEAFF

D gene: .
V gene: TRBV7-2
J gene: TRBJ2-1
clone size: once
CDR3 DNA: TGTGCCAGCAGCCAAACGGGGAGCTCCTACAATGAGCAGTTCTTC
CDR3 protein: CASSQTGSSYNEQFF

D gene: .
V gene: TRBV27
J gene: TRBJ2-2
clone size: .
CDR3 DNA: TGTGCCAGCAGTTTATCGATATCTTCCTACGTCCTGTCCGGGGAGCTGTTTTTT
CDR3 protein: CASSLSISSYVLSGELFF

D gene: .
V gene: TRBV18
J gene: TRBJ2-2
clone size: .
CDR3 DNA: TGTGCCAGCTCGGTAGGTGACATCAACACCGGGGAGCTGTTTTTT
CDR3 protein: CASSVGDINTGELFF

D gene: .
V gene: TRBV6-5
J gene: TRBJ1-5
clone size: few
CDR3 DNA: TGTGCCAGCATTGGGGGGGCAAGTAACAATCAGCCCCAGCATTTT
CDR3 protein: CASIGGASNNQPQHF

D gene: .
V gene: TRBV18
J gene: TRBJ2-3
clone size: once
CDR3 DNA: TGTGCCAGCTCAGAGCTAGCAGGAGGCACAGATACGCAGTATTTT
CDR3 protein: CASSELAGGTDTQYF

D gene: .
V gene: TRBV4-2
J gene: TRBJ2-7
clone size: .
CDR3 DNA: TGTGCCAGCAGCCAAGACCCCGGGACTCCGGCGTACTTC
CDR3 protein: CASSQDPGTPAYF

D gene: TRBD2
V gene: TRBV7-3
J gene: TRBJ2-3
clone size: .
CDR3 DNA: TGTGCCAGCAGCTTACTAGCGGGAAGGGAAGATACGCAGTATTTT
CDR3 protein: CASSLLAGREDTQYF

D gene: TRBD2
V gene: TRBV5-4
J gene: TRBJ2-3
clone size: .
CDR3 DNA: TGTGCCAGCAGCTTCGGCCTAGCGGGGGGGCGGGTCACAGATACGCAGTATTTT
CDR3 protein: CASSFGLAGGRVTDTQYF

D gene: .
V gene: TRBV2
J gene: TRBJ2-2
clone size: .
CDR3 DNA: TGTGCCAGCAGTCCCCAGGGGTCCGGGGAGCTGTTTTTT
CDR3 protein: CASSPQGSGELFF

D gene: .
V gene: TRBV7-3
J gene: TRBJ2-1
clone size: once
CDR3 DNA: TGTGCCAGCAGCCCGAGCGGCGGCGAGCAGTTCTTC
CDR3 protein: CASSPSGGEQFF

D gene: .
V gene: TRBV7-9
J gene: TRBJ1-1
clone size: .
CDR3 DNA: TGTGCCAGCAGCTTGACAGGAGCCGGCACTGAAGCTTTCTTT
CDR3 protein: CASSLTGAGTEAFF

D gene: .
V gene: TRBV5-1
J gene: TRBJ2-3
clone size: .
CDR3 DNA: TGCGCCAGCAGCCGGACTGGCACAGATACGCAGTATTTT
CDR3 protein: CASSRTGTDTQYF

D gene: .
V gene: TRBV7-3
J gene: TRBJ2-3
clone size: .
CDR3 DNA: TGTGCCAGCAGCCAGGGACTTACAGATACGCAGTATTTT
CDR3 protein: CASSQGLTDTQYF

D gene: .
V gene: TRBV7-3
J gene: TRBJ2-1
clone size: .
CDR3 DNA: TGTGCCAGCAGCCCACAGGCCACTAGCCGTAATGAGCAGTTCTTC
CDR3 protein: CASSPQATSRNEQFF

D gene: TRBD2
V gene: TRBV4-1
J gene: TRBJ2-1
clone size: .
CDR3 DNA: TGCGCCAGCAGCCAAGTGATGGGAGCGGGGGGATACAATGAGCAGTTCTTC
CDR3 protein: CASSQVMGAGGYNEQFF

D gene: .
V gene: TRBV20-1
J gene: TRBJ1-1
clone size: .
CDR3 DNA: TGCAGCCCACCCAGGATTACTGAAGCTTTCTTT
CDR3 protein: CSPPRITEAFF

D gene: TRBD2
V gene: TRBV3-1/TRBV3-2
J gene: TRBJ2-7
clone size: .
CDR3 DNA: TGTGCCAGCAGCCCTTTTGGGACTAGCGGTTACTACGAGCAGTACTTC
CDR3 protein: CASSPFGTSGYYEQYF

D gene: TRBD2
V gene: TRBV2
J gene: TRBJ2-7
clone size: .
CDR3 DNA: TGTGCCAGCAGTGAAGAGCCTAGCGGGGGGTACGAGCAGTACTTC
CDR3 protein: CASSEEPSGGYEQYF

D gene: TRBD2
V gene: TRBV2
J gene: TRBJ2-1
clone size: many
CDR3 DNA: TGTGCCACCTCATCTGGGACTAGCTCCTACAATGAGCAGTTCTTC
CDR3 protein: CATSSGTSSYNEQFF

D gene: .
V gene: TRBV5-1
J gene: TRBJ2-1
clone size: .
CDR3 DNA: TGCGCCAGCAGCTTGGAACAGTTTTACAATGAGCAGTTCTTC
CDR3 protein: CASSLEQFYNEQFF

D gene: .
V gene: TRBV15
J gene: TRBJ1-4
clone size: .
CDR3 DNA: TGTGCCACCAGCAGGGGCAGGCAGCACGAAAAACTGTTTTTT
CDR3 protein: CATSRGRQHEKLFF

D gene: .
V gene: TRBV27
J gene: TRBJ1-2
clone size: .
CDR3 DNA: TGTGCCAGCAGTGCATACGGGTTAGCTAACTATGGCTACACCTTC
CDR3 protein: CASSAYGLANYGYTF